This T cell receptor beta chain was identified during a study of blood T cell repertoires in COVID-19. V lost 7 bases and J 1 base, leaving 13 bases between the germline ends. Germline loops: CDR1 LNHDA, CDR2 SQIVND (reference sequence). The CDR3 sequence is 14 residues long. The table came from immunoSEQ multiplex PCR; TCRdb's copy has only in-frame clones and leaves some out. Found here are about 330,000 clones, around 87% of them singletons; the top ten hold 5.3%. The V gene is TRBV19, the J gene TRBJ1-1, with TRBD1 as a possible D gene (5 bases). The clonotype originates from a woman aged 25 to 39 who had recovered from COVID-19. The sample was PBMCs or T cells enriched from blood (not recorded which). The CDR3: CASKMTVSNTEAFF. DNA for the CDR3: TGTGCCAGTAAGATGACAGTTTCGAACACTGAAGCTTTCTTT.